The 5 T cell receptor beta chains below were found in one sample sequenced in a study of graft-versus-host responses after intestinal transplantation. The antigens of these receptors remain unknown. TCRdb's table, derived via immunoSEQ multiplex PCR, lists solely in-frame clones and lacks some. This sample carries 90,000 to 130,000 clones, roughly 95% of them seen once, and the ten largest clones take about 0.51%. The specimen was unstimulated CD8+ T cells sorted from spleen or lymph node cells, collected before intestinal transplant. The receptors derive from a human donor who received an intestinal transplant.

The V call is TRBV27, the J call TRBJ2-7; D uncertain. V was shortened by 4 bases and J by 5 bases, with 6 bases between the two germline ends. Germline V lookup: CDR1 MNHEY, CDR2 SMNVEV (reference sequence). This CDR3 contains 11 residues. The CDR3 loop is CASSSTHEQYF. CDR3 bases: TGTGCCAGCAGTTCAACCCACGAGCAGTACTTC.

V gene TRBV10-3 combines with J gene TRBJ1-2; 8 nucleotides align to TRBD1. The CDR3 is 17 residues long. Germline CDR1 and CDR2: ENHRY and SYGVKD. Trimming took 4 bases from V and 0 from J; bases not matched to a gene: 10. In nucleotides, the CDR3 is TGTGCCATCAGTGGTCAGGGGGCGATTGAAGCTAACTATGGCTACACCTTC. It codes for CAISGQGAIEANYGYTF.

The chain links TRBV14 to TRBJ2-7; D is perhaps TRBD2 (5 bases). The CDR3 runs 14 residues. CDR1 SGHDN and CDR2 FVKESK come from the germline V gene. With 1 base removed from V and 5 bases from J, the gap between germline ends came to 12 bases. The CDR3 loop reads CASSQAGIIDEQYF. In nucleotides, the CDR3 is TGTGCCAGCAGCCAAGCCGGGATTATAGACGAGCAGTACTTC.

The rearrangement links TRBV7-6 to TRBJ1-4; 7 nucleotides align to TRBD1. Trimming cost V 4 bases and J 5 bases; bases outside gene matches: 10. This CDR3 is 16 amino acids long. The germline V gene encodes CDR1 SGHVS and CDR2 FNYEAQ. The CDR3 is CASSSFPGQKNEKLFF. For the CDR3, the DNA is TGTGCCAGCAGCTCATTCCCGGGACAGAAGAATGAAAAACTGTTTTTT.

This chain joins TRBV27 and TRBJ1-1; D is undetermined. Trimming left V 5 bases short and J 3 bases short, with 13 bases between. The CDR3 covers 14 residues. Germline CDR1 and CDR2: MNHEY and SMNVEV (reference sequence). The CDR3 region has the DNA TGTGCCAGCAGTCCCCTGGGCGGGGACACTGAAGCTTTCTTT. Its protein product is CASSPLGGDTEAFF.